Presented here are 11 T cell receptor beta chains from one specimen sequenced in a study of blood T cell repertoires in COVID-19 (dated by TCRdb to between 2020 and 2021). The receptor library was made with the immunoSEQ multiplex PCR assay. TCRdb re-hosts the immuneACCESS table, in-frame sequences only. Its copies lack some clones; in the studies checked, an unresolved V gene accounts for under half of them, and the cause for the rest is not known. This sample holds around 200,000 clones; approximately 81% were observed only once. The ten most abundant clones make up 4.5% to 5% of the sample. Sequencing was performed on peripheral blood. The origin of the receptors is a woman aged 80 or over with acute or convalescent COVID-19.

This sequence joins TRBV11-2 and TRBJ2-3; TRBD2 agrees at 13 bases. Per the germline V gene, CDR1 is SGHAT and CDR2 is FQNNGV. The trim removed 0 bases at V and 0 bases at J, leaving 3 bases unmatched. The CDR3 runs 18 residues. CDR3 loop: CASSLEGTSGVSTDTQYF. The CDR3 region has the DNA TGTGCCAGCAGCTTAGAGGGGACTAGCGGGGTTAGCACAGATACGCAGTATTTT. Full variable domain (outside the CDR3, taken from reference TRBV11-2 and TRBJ2-3): EAGVAQSPRYKIIEKRQSVAFWCNPISGHATLYWYQQILGQGPKLLIQFQNNGVVDDSQLPKDRFSAERLKGVDSTLKIQPAKLEDSAVYLCASSLEGTSGVSTDTQYFGPGTRLTVL.

This chain joins TRBV9 and TRBJ1-2; D not certain. Between the trimmed V and J ends, which lost 1 base and 2 bases, there was a span of 9 bases. Germline CDR1 SGDLS, CDR2 YYNGEE. This CDR3 contains 14 residues. The CDR3 nucleotides are TGTGCCAGCAGCGTAATCGGAGGGAACTATGGCTACACCTTC. Its protein is CASSVIGGNYGYTF.

Only one count was recorded for this clone. V is TRBV5-4 and J is TRBJ2-1; 9 positions agree with TRBD1. The junction had 13 bases not matched to a gene; V was cut back by 6 bases and J by 0 bases. Germline lookup yields CDR1 SGHNT and CDR2 YYREEE (reference sequence). The CDR3 runs to 18 residues. CDR3 DNA: TGTGCCAGCATCCGAGGGGGGACAGGGTCCTTCTCCTACAATGAGCAGTTCTTC. It translates to CASIRGGTGSFSYNEQFF.

This sequence joins TRBV5-4 and TRBJ2-7; weak D call: TRBD2 (5 bases). The germline CDR1 and CDR2 sequences are SGHNT and YYREEE (reference sequence). There are 15 residues in the CDR3. Trimming removed 2 bases from V and 6 bases from J, with 18 bases in between. CDR3 in DNA: TGTGCCAGCAGCTTCCGGGATACGGGGATGGCCGAGCAGTACTTC. This codes for CASSFRDTGMAEQYF.

The CDR3 nucleotides are TGCGCCAGCAGCCCTAGACAGGCATCCTACGAGCAGTACTTC. This gives the protein CASSPRQASYEQYF. The chain has TRBV5-1 and TRBJ2-7; possibly TRBD1 for D (6 bases). V shed 4 bases and J shed 1 base, with 12 bases lying between them. There are 14 residues in the CDR3. The germline CDR1 and CDR2 sequences are SGHRS and YFSETQ. Drawing the rest from reference TRBV5-1 and TRBJ2-7, the complete variable domain is KAGVTQTPRYLIKTRGQQVTLSCSPISGHRSVSWYQQTPGQGLQFLFEYFSETQRNKGNFPGRFSGRQFSNSRSEMNVSTLELGDSALYLCASSPRQASYEQYFGPGTRLTVT.

The V gene is TRBV7-2, the J gene TRBJ1-6; perhaps TRBD1 as D (6 bases). Germline assignment: CDR1 SGHTA and CDR2 FQGNSA. The CDR3 sequence is 17 residues long. V was clipped by 5 bases and J by 0 bases, with 14 bases between them. For the CDR3, the DNA is TGTGCCAGCAGCCTACAGGGTCCCGTCTCCTATAATTCACCCCTCCACTTT. Translated: CASSLQGPVSYNSPLHF.

The chain employs TRBV5-4 and TRBJ1-2; TRBD1 matches at 11 bases. Germline lookup yields CDR1 SGHNT and CDR2 YYREEE (reference sequence). The V segment lost 4 bases and the J segment 7 bases; nucleotides outside the gene matches: 9. The CDR3 consists of 15 residues. The CDR3 loop is CASSLPPGTGGGYTF. In nucleotides, the CDR3 is TGTGCCAGCAGCCTCCCCCCAGGGACAGGGGGTGGCTACACCTTC.

This chain links TRBV6-5 with TRBJ1-6; D possibly corresponds to TRBD1 (6 bases). The germline CDR1 and CDR2 sequences are MNHEY and SVGAGI. V lost 0 bases to trimming and J lost 8 bases, with 14 bases between them. The CDR3 extends over 16 amino acids. CDR3: CASSYSGGTGDSPLHF. DNA for the CDR3: TGTGCCAGCAGTTACTCTGGGGGCACTGGAGATTCACCCCTCCACTTT.

V gene TRBV9 combines with J gene TRBJ2-5; 9 bases fit TRBD1. V lost 4 bases, J lost 2 bases, and 9 bases stayed unmatched. Germline values: CDR1 SGDLS, CDR2 YYNGEE. The CDR3 runs 16 residues. The CDR3 loop reads CASSLSGTGSQETQYF. The CDR3 region has the DNA TGTGCCAGCAGCCTCTCCGGGACAGGGTCACAAGAGACCCAGTACTTC.

The chain is built from TRBV27 and TRBJ1-5, with a weak D call TRBD1 (6 bases). The CDR3 has 13 amino acids. The V gene's germline CDR1 is MNHEY and CDR2 SMNVEV (reference sequence). Trimming stripped 4 bases from V and 7 bases from J, with 11 bases between. CDR3 sequence reads: CASSYREYQPQHF. In DNA form, the CDR3 reads TGTGCCAGCAGTTACAGGGAGTACCAGCCCCAGCATTTT.

The J gene is TRBJ1-1, the V gene TRBV11-2, with D maybe TRBD1 (6 bases). Germline values: CDR1 SGHAT, CDR2 FQNNGV. Trimming removed 2 bases from V and 1 base from J, with 8 bases in between. The CDR3 is 14 residues long. CDR3 nucleotides: TGTGCCAGCAGCTTACAAGGGGGGAACACTGAAGCTTTCTTT. Its translation: CASSLQGGNTEAFF.